This T cell receptor (beta chain) was recovered during a study of blood T cell repertoires in COVID-19. Study context: Spain, Italy and the United States supplied samples that represented acute and convalescent COVID-19. PBMCs, B-cell-depleted T cells, or T cells provided the cDNA or gDNA that made up the material.

Germline loops: CDR1 SGHNT, CDR2 YYREEE (reference sequence). The CDR3 runs to 13 residues. Trimming pared 0 bases from V and 7 bases from J, leaving 10 bases between. Per the original methods: Counts of nucleated cells, estimated from reference gene primer amplification, were obtained. Profiled with immunoSEQ multiplex PCR; TCRdb holds only in-frame clones, not every one. The DNA gave D and trimming, while V, J and clone size come from that table. The sample holds about 120,000 clones, approximately 85% seen once. This chain connects TRBV5-4 to TRBJ1-1, with D perhaps TRBD1 (5 bases). The TCR originated in a human donor in a cohort sampled during active COVID-19. Material for sequencing was peripheral blood. The CDR3 here is CASSLEGWGEAFF. CDR3 DNA sequence: TGTGCCAGCAGCTTGGAGGGGTGGGGTGAAGCTTTCTTT.